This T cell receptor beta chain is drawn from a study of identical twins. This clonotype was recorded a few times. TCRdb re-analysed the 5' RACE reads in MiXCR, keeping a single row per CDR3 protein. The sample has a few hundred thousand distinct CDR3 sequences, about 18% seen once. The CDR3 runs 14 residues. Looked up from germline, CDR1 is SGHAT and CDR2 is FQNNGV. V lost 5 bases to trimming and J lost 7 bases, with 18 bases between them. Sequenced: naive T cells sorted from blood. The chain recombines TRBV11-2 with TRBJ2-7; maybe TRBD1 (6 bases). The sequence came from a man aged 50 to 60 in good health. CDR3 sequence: CASSEWDTFGEQYF. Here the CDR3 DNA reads TGTGCCAGCAGCGAGTGGGACACCTTTGGTGAGCAGTACTTC. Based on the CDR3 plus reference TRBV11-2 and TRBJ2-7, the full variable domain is EAGVAQSPRYKIIEKRQSVAFWCNPISGHATLYWYQQILGQGPKLLIQFQNNGVVDDSQLPKDRFSAERLKGVDSTLKIQPAKLEDSAVYLCASSEWDTFGEQYFGPGTRLTVT.